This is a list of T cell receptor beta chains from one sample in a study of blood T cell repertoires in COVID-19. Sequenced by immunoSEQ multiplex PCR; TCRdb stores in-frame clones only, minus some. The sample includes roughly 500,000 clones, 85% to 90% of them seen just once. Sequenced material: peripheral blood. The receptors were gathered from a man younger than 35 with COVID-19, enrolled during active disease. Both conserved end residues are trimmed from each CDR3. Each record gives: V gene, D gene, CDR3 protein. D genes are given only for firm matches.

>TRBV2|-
SSAGVLYNEQF
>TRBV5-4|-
ASSSGTPGTVNTEAF
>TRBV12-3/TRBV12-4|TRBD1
ASSPRQGRHYT
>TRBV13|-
ASSLAGFSTDTQY
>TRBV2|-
ASSETVSPLH
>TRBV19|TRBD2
ASAGGAGADTQY
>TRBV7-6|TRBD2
ASSLPTSGLYNEQF
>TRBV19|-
ASRLQGPANQPQH
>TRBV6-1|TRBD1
ASSALKQGSYTEAF
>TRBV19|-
ASGGGYGNQPQH
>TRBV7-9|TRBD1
ASSSTGYINQPQH
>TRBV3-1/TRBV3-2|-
ASSQLNADYGYT
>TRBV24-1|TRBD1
ATRATGDYGYT
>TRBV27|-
ASSPGFGSNQPQH
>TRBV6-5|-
ASGPAAGASREQY
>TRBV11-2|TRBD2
ASSSDGGFAGNEQF
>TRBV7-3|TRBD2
ASSRTGGRADEQF
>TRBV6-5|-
ASTLNQGRETQY
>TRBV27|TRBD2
ASSLRRGSSYEQY
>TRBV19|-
ASSSGGGTDTQY
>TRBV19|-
ASSILVGGNNQPQH
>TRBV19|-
ASSIETVNTEAF
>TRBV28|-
ASSLSGPFEQY
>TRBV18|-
ASSPPERTQY
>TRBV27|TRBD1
ASSLRISDDRGHQETQY
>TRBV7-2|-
ASRLKTDTQY
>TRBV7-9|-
ASSLGAADNSPLH
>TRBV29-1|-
SAYPGVDTGELF
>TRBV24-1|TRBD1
ATSDVQGLNSYNEQF
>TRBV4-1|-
ASSHLNRTVNYGYT
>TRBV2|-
ASGAQGSNTGELF
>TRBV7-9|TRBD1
ASSSPGQGNTGELF
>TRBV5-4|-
ASSLVGGPYGYT
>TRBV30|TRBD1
AWSVRDRGLSNYGYT
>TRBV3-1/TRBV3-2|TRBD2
ASSLRPGLARRDTQY
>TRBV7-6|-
ASSPSRTLTGELF
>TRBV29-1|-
SVEPSLRTEQF
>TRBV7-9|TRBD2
ASSFGLADATDTQY
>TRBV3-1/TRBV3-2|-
ASSQGGLLH
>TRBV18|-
ASSREDGETQY
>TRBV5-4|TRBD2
ASSTPGLALREQY
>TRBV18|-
ASSPLPDTGNTEAF
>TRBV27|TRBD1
ASSYLGTGGITGELF
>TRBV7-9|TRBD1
ASSFGQGAREQY
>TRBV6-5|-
ASSYTRVAEAF
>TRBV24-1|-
ATSPGHLSQPQH
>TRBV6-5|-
ASSSRQSDTQY
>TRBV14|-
ASSLYTGEADTQY
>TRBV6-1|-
ASSEAVRVNYEQY
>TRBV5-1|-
ASSLLRGRDNEQF
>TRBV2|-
ASRQSLLTEAF